The 15 T cell receptor beta chains below were found in one sample sequenced in a study of cytomegalovirus exposure and HLA in healthy donors. The data were produced by immunoSEQ multiplex PCR, yet TCRdb's version contains in-frame clones alone and is incomplete. This sample has 150,000 to 200,000 clones, with more than 80% found just once. Specimen: PBMCs. The receptors here all came from a young woman in good health and CMV-seropositive.

The V and J genes are TRBV5-1 and TRBJ1-4, with 8 positions matching TRBD1. CDR1 and CDR2 (germline): SGHRS, YFSETQ. CDR3 length: 16 amino acids. After removal of 6 bases from V and 6 bases from J, the junction contained 13 bases not matched to a gene. The CDR3 DNA sequence: TGCGCCAGCACCTACCCACGGGGCAGGGGGCATGAAAAACTGTTTTTT. Protein sequence: CASTYPRGRGHEKLFF. The full variable domain, with the rest looked up from reference TRBV5-1 and TRBJ1-4, is KAGVTQTPRYLIKTRGQQVTLSCSPISGHRSVSWYQQTPGQGLQFLFEYFSETQRNKGNFPGRFSGRQFSNSRSEMNVSTLELGDSALYLCASTYPRGRGHEKLFFGSGTQLSVL.

This clone was detected once. Here the CDR3 DNA reads TGCGCCAGCAGCCAAGACCGAGGCTTGACAGGGGACTATGGCTACACCTTC. It is translated as CASSQDRGLTGDYGYTF. The chain uses TRBV4-3 and TRBJ1-2, with 8 positions matching TRBD1. The length of the CDR3 is 17 residues. Germline V gives CDR1 LGHNA, CDR2 YSLEER. Trimming at V came to 0 bases and at J to 3 bases, leaving 9 bases not matched to a gene.

This chain's CDR3 is CASRQGSYNSPLHF. CDR3 nucleotides: TGTGCCAGCAGACAGGGCTCCTATAATTCACCCCTCCACTTT. The chain couples TRBV6-1 to TRBJ1-6; maybe TRBD1 (6 bases). V was pared by 6 bases and J by 0 bases, with 6 bases between. The CDR3 is made up of 14 amino acids. Germline V CDR1 and CDR2: MNHNS, SASEGT.

The chain links TRBV5-1 to TRBJ2-3, with a tentative D call TRBD2 (6 bases). The CDR3 spans 15 residues. Germline V lookup: CDR1 SGHRS, CDR2 YFSETQ. The V end was cut by 4 bases, the J end by 3 bases, with 15 bases between. CDR3 coding DNA: TGCGCCAGCAGCCAAAAGACTAGTATGACAGATACGCAGTATTTT. The encoded protein is CASSQKTSMTDTQYF.

The chain uses TRBV9 and TRBJ2-1; 8 bases map to TRBD1. J lost 6 bases, V lost 2 bases, and 4 bases had no gene match. This CDR3 has 14 amino acids. CDR1 and CDR2 from the germline V gene are SGDLS and YYNGEE. CDR3 nucleotide sequence: TGTGCCAGCAGCGTGTCGACAGGGGTCAATGAGCAGTTCTTC. It is translated as CASSVSTGVNEQFF.

This chain connects TRBV29-1 to TRBJ2-5; no definite D call. The germline V gene has CDR1 SQVTM and CDR2 ANQGSEA. Trimming shortened V by 1 base and J by 1 base, and 7 bases separated the two germline ends. The CDR3 totals 13 residues. The DNA of the CDR3 is TGCAGCGTTGAAGGACGGAGCCAAGAGACCCAGTACTTC. It encodes CSVEGRSQETQYF.

This chain joins TRBV5-6 and TRBJ2-7; 11 bases align to TRBD2. The CDR3 runs 17 residues. Germline values: CDR1 SGHDT, CDR2 YYEEEE. V shed 0 bases and J 2 bases; nucleotides not matched to a gene: 7. DNA for the CDR3: TGTGCCAGCAGCTTGGAGGTCGGGACTAGCGGAACCTACGAGCAGTACTTC. Its translation is CASSLEVGTSGTYEQYF.

The chain has TRBV28 and TRBJ2-3, with D perhaps matching TRBD1 (5 bases). CDR1 MDHEN and CDR2 SYDVKM come from the germline V gene. The CDR3 totals 15 residues. V was trimmed by 7 bases and J by 6 bases, leaving 20 bases between them. The CDR3 nucleotides read TGTGCCAGCACGTTTCAGGGATCGTTAATTGATACGCAGTATTTT. Protein product: CASTFQGSLIDTQYF.

This rearrangement joins TRBV7-2 to TRBJ1-4, with D possibly TRBD1 on 6 matching bases. This CDR3 is built from 15 residues. CDR1 and CDR2 (germline): SGHTA, FQGNSA. V was clipped by 5 bases and J by 0 bases, with 10 bases between them. CDR3 sequence (DNA): TGTGCCAGCAGCCGATGGACAGCAACTAATGAAAAACTGTTTTTT. It specifies CASSRWTATNEKLFF. The complete variable domain, with remaining parts taken from reference TRBV7-2 and TRBJ1-4, reads GAGVSQSPSNKVTEKGKDVELRCDPISGHTALYWYRQSLGQGLEFLIYFQGNSAPDKSGLPSDRFSAERTGGSVSTLTIQRTQQEDSAVYLCASSRWTATNEKLFFGSGTQLSVL.

This sequence joins TRBV4-3 and TRBJ2-7; tentatively, D is TRBD1 (5 bases). Trimming removed 2 bases from V and 4 bases from J, with 9 bases in between. This CDR3 spans 13 amino acids. CDR1 is LGHNA, CDR2 YSLEER, per germline. CDR3 sequence reads: CASSQSKGYEQYF. The CDR3 DNA follows: TGCGCCAGCAGCCAATCAAAGGGGTACGAGCAGTACTTC.

The chain uses TRBV5-4 and TRBJ2-7, with D perhaps matching TRBD1 (5 bases). There are 13 residues in the CDR3. Germline loops: CDR1 SGHNT, CDR2 YYREEE (reference sequence). V was trimmed by 3 bases and J by 5 bases, leaving 12 bases between them. The CDR3 loop is CASSSQGKNEQYF. In DNA, the CDR3 is TGTGCCAGCAGCTCCCAGGGTAAGAACGAGCAGTACTTC.

The rearrangement links TRBV28 to TRBJ2-6; D is possibly TRBD1 (6 bases). Trimming pared 6 bases from V and 1 base from J, leaving 19 bases between. From germline, CDR1 is MDHEN and CDR2 SYDVKM. This CDR3 comprises 18 residues. CDR3: CASSIIGGAGSGANVLTF. Here the CDR3 DNA reads TGTGCCAGCAGCATTATTGGGGGCGCGGGTTCTGGGGCCAACGTCCTGACTTTC.

This chain links TRBV6-6 with TRBJ2-3; 8 nucleotides align to TRBD2. CDR3 size: 16 residues. CDR1 MNHNY and CDR2 SVGAGI come from the germline V gene (reference sequence). The ends lost 2 bases at V and 10 bases at J; junction bases unmatched: 14. CDR3 loop: CASSYEAGAGHGAQYF. In nucleotides, the CDR3 is TGTGCCAGCAGTTACGAAGCGGGAGCCGGGCATGGGGCGCAGTATTTT.

This rearrangement joins TRBV19 to TRBJ2-2; possible D gene TRBD1, 7 bases. CDR1 is LNHDA, CDR2 SQIVND, per germline (reference sequence). Trimming shortened V by 6 bases and J by 4 bases, and 18 bases separated the two germline ends. CDR3 length: 16 residues. The CDR3 sequence is CASSRWRGRGTGELFF. CDR3 nucleotides: TGTGCCAGTAGCCGTTGGAGGGGGCGAGGCACCGGGGAGCTGTTTTTT.

The chain is built from TRBV6-1 and TRBJ2-3, with D unclear. Germline-derived CDR1 and CDR2 are MNHNS and SASEGT. Trimming left V 1 base short and J 3 bases short, with 2 bases between. This CDR3 comprises 12 residues. CDR3 protein: CASSEVTDTQYF. The DNA for the CDR3 is TGTGCCAGCAGTGAAGTAACAGATACGCAGTATTTT.